Presented here are 25 T cell receptor beta chains from one specimen sequenced in a study of post-analysis software for immune sequencing data. Researchers reported that TCR beta cDNA libraries carried unique molecular identifiers. Each CDR3 protein gets one entry after TCRdb re-called the PCR reads with MiXCR. The top ten hold roughly 12% of the sample, which has roughly 670,000 distinct CDR3 sequences, around 60% seen once. Study observations and caveats: With TRBV5-6, TRBV5-1 and TRBV20-1 included, about five TRBV segments were more frequent in patients than in controls.

Antigens of these TCRs are unknown. The sample consisted of blood. Receptor source: a girl aged 2 to 9 with multiple sclerosis.

The chain couples TRBV15 to TRBJ1-2; no clear D gene. CDR1 and CDR2 (germline): LNHNV, YYDKDF (reference sequence). This CDR3 contains 17 residues. V lost 8 bases and J lost 4, with 26 bases in between. The CDR3 is CATPGQNREPPSYGYTF. Written as DNA, the CDR3 is TGTGCCACCCCCGGGCAGAACAGAGAACCTCCTAGCTATGGCTACACCTTC.

The chain uses TRBV11-2 and TRBJ2-3; no clear D gene. The germline V gene has CDR1 SGHAT and CDR2 FQNNGV. The CDR3 consists of 15 residues. The V end was cut by 1 base, the J end by 2 bases, with 10 bases between. CDR3: CASSLGVPFTDTQYF. CDR3 sequence (DNA): TGTGCCAGCAGCTTAGGGGTCCCATTCACAGATACGCAGTATTTT.

The rearrangement uses TRBV6-6 and TRBJ2-3, with 8 bases aligning to TRBD1. Germline V CDR1 and CDR2: MNHNY, SVGAGI (reference sequence). The length of the CDR3 is 16 residues. After removal of 2 bases from V and 1 base from J, the junction contained 5 bases not matched to a gene. CDR3: CASSYARGRGTDTQYF. Written as DNA, the CDR3 is TGTGCCAGCAGTTACGCCAGGGGGCGCGGCACAGATACGCAGTATTTT.

This clonotype was recorded many times. The chain joins TRBV7-2 to TRBJ2-7; TRBD1 aligns across 7 bases. The germline V gene has CDR1 SGHTA and CDR2 FQGNSA. Trimming at V came to 2 bases and at J to 3 bases, leaving 1 base not matched to a gene. The CDR3 runs to 13 residues. Here the CDR3 DNA reads TGTGCCAGCAGCTTAAGGGACAGCTACGAGCAGTACTTC. Protein: CASSLRDSYEQYF.

V and J are TRBV7-2 and TRBJ2-3; 9 positions agree with TRBD1. This CDR3 contains 16 residues. Germline V gene data show CDR1 as SGHTA and CDR2 as FQGNSA. V dropped 5 bases and J dropped 1; count of bases not matched to a gene: 7. The CDR3 spells CASSRNRDRGTDTQYF. The CDR3 region has the DNA TGTGCCAGCAGCCGCAACCGGGACAGGGGCACAGATACGCAGTATTTT.

Only a few counts were recorded for this clonotype. This sequence joins TRBV6-5 and TRBJ2-7, with a tentative D call TRBD1 (5 bases). The V gene's germline CDR1 is MNHEY and CDR2 SVGAGI. V was clipped by 9 bases and J by 10 bases, with 16 bases between them. The length of the CDR3 is 11 residues. The CDR3 sequence is CASGQTVSQYF. CDR3 bases: TGTGCCAGTGGACAAACCGTCAGCCAGTACTTC.

The chain carries TRBV7-2 and TRBJ2-3; weak D call: TRBD2 (6 bases). Trimming pared 4 bases from V and 3 bases from J, leaving 8 bases between. This CDR3 has 13 amino acids. Germline-derived CDR1 and CDR2 are SGHTA and FQGNSA. Written as DNA, the CDR3 is TGTGCCAGCAGCTCGCTAGCGACAGATACGCAGTATTTT. Its protein is CASSSLATDTQYF. Variable domain in full (rest from reference TRBV7-2 and TRBJ2-3): GAGVSQSPSNKVTEKGKDVELRCDPISGHTALYWYRQSLGQGLEFLIYFQGNSAPDKSGLPSDRFSAERTGGSVSTLTIQRTQQEDSAVYLCASSSLATDTQYFGPGTRLTVL.

This rearrangement joins TRBV3-1 to TRBJ2-3; no reliable D call. Germline CDR1 reads LGHDT; CDR2 reads YNNKEL (reference sequence). The CDR3 runs to 14 residues. V was trimmed by 1 base and J by 4 bases, leaving 9 bases between them. This CDR3 is CASSQVGSSDTQYF. Written as DNA, the CDR3 is TGTGCCAGCAGCCAAGTCGGTAGTTCAGATACGCAGTATTTT.

CDR3 amino acids: CASFLSGPTDTQYF. CDR3 DNA: TGTGCCAGCTTCCTTAGCGGCCCCACAGATACGCAGTATTTT. V gene TRBV7-9 combines with J gene TRBJ2-3; possible D gene TRBD2, 6 bases. V was clipped by 8 bases and J by 2 bases, with 14 bases between them. The CDR3 is made up of 14 amino acids. In germline, CDR1 is SEHNR, CDR2 FQNEAQ (reference sequence).

The chain combines TRBV15 with TRBJ2-5, with D possibly being TRBD2 (5 bases). TRBJ2-7 matches the DNA end more closely, so the J call is doubtful. In germline, CDR1 is LNHNV, CDR2 YYDKDF (reference sequence). This CDR3 has 14 amino acids. The CDR3: CATSREILEYEQYF. As DNA, the CDR3 is TGTGCCACCAGCAGAGAAATACTAGAGTACGAGCAGTACTTC.

A word on this clonotype: An end of the junction does not agree with germline; a read error may underlie this. V usage is TRBV10-3 and J usage is TRBJ1-1; D gene uncertain. The germline V gene encodes CDR1 ENHRY and CDR2 SYGVKD. The CDR3 is 12 residues long. DNA of the CDR3: TGTGCCATCAGTGAGTCGAACATTGAAGCTTTCTTT. Translation gives CAISESNIEAFF.

CDR3 region: CASSSGQTSNYGYTF. The CDR3 coding sequence is TGTGCCAGCAGTTCAGGACAGACATCTAACTATGGCTACACCTTC. This chain links TRBV27 with TRBJ1-2, with a weak D call TRBD1 (6 bases). V lost 4 bases and J 0 bases, leaving 12 bases between the germline ends. The CDR3 runs to 15 residues. Germline values: CDR1 MNHEY, CDR2 SMNVEV (reference sequence).

This clonotype was observed a few times. V gene TRBV12-3 or TRBV12-4 combines with J gene TRBJ1-1, with 7 nucleotides matching TRBD1. This CDR3 has 15 residues. The ends lost 6 bases at V and 0 bases at J; junction bases unmatched: 7. The CDR3 loop reads CASSRDRDLNTEAFF. CDR3 DNA sequence: TGTGCCAGCAGCCGCGACAGGGACCTGAACACTGAAGCTTTCTTT.

The chain carries TRBV10-3 and TRBJ1-2, with D uncertain. Germline loops: CDR1 ENHRY, CDR2 SYGVKD. V gave up 6 bases and J gave up 5 bases, with 13 bases separating them. The CDR3 is made up of 13 amino acids. CDR3 DNA: TGTGCCATCAGCCCTACAGAAGGGTATGGCTACACCTTC. Translation gives CAISPTEGYGYTF.

This clonotype was counted only a few times. The chain combines TRBV12-3 or TRBV12-4 with TRBJ1-2; D not certain. The V gene lost 5 bases and the J gene lost 7 bases, with 11 bases spanning the gap. The CDR3 contains 12 residues. DNA of the CDR3: TGTGCCAGCAGTGACCCGGATAGTGGCTACACCTTC. Protein product: CASSDPDSGYTF.

This chain uses TRBV5-1 with TRBJ2-5; 7 bases map to TRBD1. The DNA end is a closer match to TRBJ2-7, so the J assignment may be wrong. Germline V gene data show CDR1 as SGHRS and CDR2 as YFSETQ. The CDR3 spans 15 residues. The CDR3 DNA follows: TGCGCCAGCAGCTTGAGTGGGACAGAGTCCTACGAGCAGTACTTC. Amino acid sequence: CASSLSGTESYEQYF.

In regard to this clonotype: One junction end disagrees with the germline gene, perhaps due to a read error. The CDR3 is CSASNAFSYNEQFF. CDR3 DNA: TGCAGCGCTAGTAATGCATTTTCCTACAATGAGCAGTTCTTC. The V gene is TRBV20-1, the J gene TRBJ2-1; D is ambiguous. Germline-derived CDR1 and CDR2 are DFQATT and SNEGSKA (reference sequence). The CDR3 spans 14 residues.

J is TRBJ2-1 and V is TRBV5-1; 11 bases align to TRBD2. Trimming took 3 bases from V and 0 from J; bases not matched to a gene: 5. This CDR3 is 17 amino acids long. Germline V CDR1 and CDR2: SGHRS, YFSETQ. The CDR3 bases are TGCGCCAGCAGCTACGGGACTAGCGGTAGCTCCTACAATGAGCAGTTCTTC. This translates into CASSYGTSGSSYNEQFF.

This chain links TRBV7-2 with TRBJ2-3; 7 positions match TRBD2. The germline V gene encodes CDR1 SGHTA and CDR2 FQGNSA. CDR3 length: 17 amino acids. With 1 base clipped from V and 2 bases from J, the junction kept 9 bases outside the gene matches. In DNA form, the CDR3 reads TGTGCCAGCAGCTTAGTGGGTAGCGGGCGATTCACAGATACGCAGTATTTT. This codes for CASSLVGSGRFTDTQYF.

A few counts support this clonotype. The chain uses TRBV6-1 and TRBJ2-7; possibly TRBD1 for D (5 bases). The V gene lost 5 bases and the J gene lost 3 bases, with 17 bases spanning the gap. From germline, CDR1 is MNHNS and CDR2 SASEGT. This CDR3 is built from 15 residues. The CDR3 is CASSPTGPLGYEQYF. The DNA of the CDR3 is TGTGCCAGCAGTCCTACAGGACCCTTGGGCTACGAGCAGTACTTC.

This clonotype was detected a few times. The chain uses TRBV29-1 and TRBJ2-6; D remains ambiguous. This CDR3 has 14 amino acids. The germline V and J ends were trimmed by 4 bases and 0 bases, with 7 bases remaining between them. Germline values: CDR1 SQVTM, CDR2 ANQGSEA. CDR3 in DNA: TGCAGCGTTGCCCCCGACTCTGGGGCCAACGTCCTGACTTTC. This codes for CSVAPDSGANVLTF.

The table lists this clonotype with a few counts. This rearrangement joins TRBV15 to TRBJ2-1; no clear D. Germline V gives CDR1 LNHNV, CDR2 YYDKDF (reference sequence). The CDR3 runs 15 residues. The V gene lost 5 bases and the J gene lost 7 bases, with 18 bases spanning the gap. The CDR3 nucleotides are TGTGCCACCAGCCCTACCCCGGGTCTTACAAATGAGCAGTTCTTC. Translating gives CATSPTPGLTNEQFF.

V gene TRBV5-5 combines with J gene TRBJ2-2, with no clear D. The CDR3 has 15 amino acids. CDR1 is SGHKS and CDR2 is YYEKEE in the germline V gene (reference sequence). Trimming removed 1 base at V and 6 bases at J, with 13 bases between. CDR3 loop: CASSLYQAKSGELFF. CDR3 nucleotide sequence: TGTGCCAGCAGCTTGTACCAGGCTAAATCCGGGGAGCTGTTTTTT.

V and J are TRBV4-1 and TRBJ1-2; D may be TRBD1 (6 bases). Looked up from germline, CDR1 is MGHRA and CDR2 is YSYEKL. The CDR3 totals 14 residues. The V end was cut by 2 bases, the J end by 1 base, with 8 bases between. The CDR3: CASSQLGGNYGYTF. DNA for the CDR3: TGCGCCAGCAGCCAATTAGGGGGTAACTATGGCTACACCTTC.

The genes are TRBV7-2 and TRBJ2-3; D ambiguous. The V and J ends lost 4 bases and 2 bases respectively, with 10 bases between them. Looked up from germline, CDR1 is SGHTA and CDR2 is FQGNSA. The CDR3 totals 14 residues. The CDR3 loop is CASSSVAVTDTQYF. The CDR3 nucleotides are TGTGCCAGCAGCTCAGTCGCGGTCACAGATACGCAGTATTTT.